This TCR beta chain was identified during a study of T-cell reconstitution after alpha-beta-depleted transplantation in children. This clonotype was observed many times. Its specificity is not known. Preparation of the TCRbeta library used unique molecular identifiers. Each CDR3 protein is one row after TCRdb ran MiXCR on the PCR reads. The table has 480,000 or so distinct CDR3 sequences, approximately 10% seen once. Whole-study findings and limits: Expanded graft clones, several hundred of them, were reportedly the source of alpha-beta T cells about two months after transplant.

The sample here was PBMCs, taken before TCRalphabeta/CD19-depleted stem cell transplant. The TCR was taken from a child younger than 10 with inherited bone marrow failure, due to receive a stem cell transplant.

Here the CDR3 DNA reads TGTGCCAGCAGCCAAGAACGGCTAGCGGGAGAGACCCAGTACTTC. Its translation: CASSQERLAGETQYF. The chain links TRBV4-2 to TRBJ2-5; 8 bases are a match to TRBD2. Germline CDR1 is LGHNA and CDR2 is YNFKEQ. V dropped 0 bases and J dropped 4; count of bases not matched to a gene: 4. The CDR3 covers 15 residues.